This entry is about one T cell receptor beta chain. Its matching antigen is unknown. Exclusion of a patient resulted from uncontrolled infection, other autoimmune disease, pregnancy or lactation. The data are from a study of T cells in Graves' hyperthyroidism and ophthalmopathy. Study-wide findings and caveats: Ophthalmopathy was separated from stable hyperthyroidism by a 13 V-J model. Among clonotypes expanded in thyroid above 0.001, most were also found in blood.

Germline loops: CDR1 MNHEY, CDR2 SVGAGI. Germline trimming cut 0 bases from V and 2 bases from J; bases unmatched to any gene: 3. The CDR3 totals 15 residues. Amplified TCR beta CDR3 regions derived from RNA transcripts. During a first-round RT-PCR of the TCR CDR3, the HTBI primer set was used. TCRdb re-analysed the multiplex PCR reads in MiXCR, keeping a single row per CDR3 protein. The sample has over 350,000 distinct CDR3 sequences; more than 13% are singletons. The V call is TRBV6-5, the J call TRBJ1-2; 7 nucleotides align to TRBD1. The source of this sequence is a man aged 50 to 59 with Graves' ophthalmopathy. Specimen: blood. In DNA, the CDR3 is TGTGCCAGCAGTTACTCAGGACAGGAGAACTATGGCTACACCTTC. The encoded protein is CASSYSGQENYGYTF.